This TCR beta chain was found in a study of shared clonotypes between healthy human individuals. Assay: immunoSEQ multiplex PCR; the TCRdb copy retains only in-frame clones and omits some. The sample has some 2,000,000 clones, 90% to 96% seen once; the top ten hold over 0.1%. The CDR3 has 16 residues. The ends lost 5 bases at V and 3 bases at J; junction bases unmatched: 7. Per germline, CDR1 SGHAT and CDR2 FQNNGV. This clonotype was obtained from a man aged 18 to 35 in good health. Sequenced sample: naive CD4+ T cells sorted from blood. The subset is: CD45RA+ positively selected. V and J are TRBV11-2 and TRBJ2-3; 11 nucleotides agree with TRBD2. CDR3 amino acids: CASSVTSGRGTDTQYF. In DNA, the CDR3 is TGTGCCAGCAGCGTAACTAGCGGGAGAGGGACAGATACGCAGTATTTT.